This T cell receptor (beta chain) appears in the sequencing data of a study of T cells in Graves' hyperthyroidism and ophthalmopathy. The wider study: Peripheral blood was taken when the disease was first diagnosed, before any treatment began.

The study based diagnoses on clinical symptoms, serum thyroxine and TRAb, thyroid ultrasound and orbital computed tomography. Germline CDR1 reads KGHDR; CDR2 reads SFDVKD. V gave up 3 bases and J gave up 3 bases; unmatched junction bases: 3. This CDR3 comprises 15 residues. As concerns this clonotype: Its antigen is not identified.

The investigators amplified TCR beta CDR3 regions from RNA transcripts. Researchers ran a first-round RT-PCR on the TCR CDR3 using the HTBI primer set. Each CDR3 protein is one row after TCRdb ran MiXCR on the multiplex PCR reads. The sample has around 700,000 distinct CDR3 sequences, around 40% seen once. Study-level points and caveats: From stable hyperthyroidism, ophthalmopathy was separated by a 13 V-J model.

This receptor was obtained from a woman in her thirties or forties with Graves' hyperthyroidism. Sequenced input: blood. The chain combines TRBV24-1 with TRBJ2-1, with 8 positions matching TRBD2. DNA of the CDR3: TGTGCCACCAGTGATACCGGGACTAGCTACAATGAGCAGTTCTTC. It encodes CATSDTGTSYNEQFF.